The clone carrying this T cell receptor beta chain was found many times. Its antigen is unidentified. V lost 2 bases, J lost 4 bases, and 10 bases lay in between. Germline assignment: CDR1 SEHNR and CDR2 FQNEAQ (reference sequence). The CDR3 has 14 residues. TCRdb itself ran the reads through MiXCR, one entry per CDR3 protein. The data show about 500,000 distinct CDR3 sequences, 33% seen once. The data are from a study of T cell repertoires in cytomegalovirus infection. Study-level points and caveats: Summed frequency of shared TCR beta families picked out CMV carriers who also had the relevant HLA.

The sequences come from cultured PBMCs, collected from culture after CMV antigen stimulation. The chain is built from TRBV7-9 and TRBJ2-3, with TRBD1 as a possible D gene (6 bases). The TCR originated in a human donor in good health (CMV status not recorded). Some clones in this sample may be carry-over from other donors' samples. CDR3 nucleotides: TGTGCCAGCAGCTTAAGGGACAACGCAGATACGCAGTATTTT. As protein: CASSLRDNADTQYF.